The clone carrying this T cell receptor (beta chain) appeared once. As yet, its antigen is unknown. V gave up 0 bases and J gave up 1 base, with 12 bases separating them. The germline V gene encodes CDR1 GTSNPN and CDR2 SVGIG (reference sequence). The CDR3 sequence is 15 residues long. The data were obtained in a study of cytomegalovirus exposure and HLA in healthy donors. The PCR was carried out with 60 Vbeta primers and 13 Jbeta primers. Repertoires were generated with immunoSEQ multiplex PCR, while TCRdb's copy carries only in-frame clones and drops some. The profile shows 120,000 or so clones, 80% of them singletons. Study-level findings and limits: No immune exposure information besides CMV serostatus was available.

The specimen was PBMCs. This chain links TRBV30 with TRBJ1-2; possibly TRBD1 for D (5 bases). The receptor's source is a man younger than 40 in good health and CMV-seropositive. This chain's CDR3 is CAWSVARGGNYGYTF. DNA for the CDR3: TGTGCCTGGAGTGTAGCCCGGGGGGGTAACTATGGCTACACCTTC.